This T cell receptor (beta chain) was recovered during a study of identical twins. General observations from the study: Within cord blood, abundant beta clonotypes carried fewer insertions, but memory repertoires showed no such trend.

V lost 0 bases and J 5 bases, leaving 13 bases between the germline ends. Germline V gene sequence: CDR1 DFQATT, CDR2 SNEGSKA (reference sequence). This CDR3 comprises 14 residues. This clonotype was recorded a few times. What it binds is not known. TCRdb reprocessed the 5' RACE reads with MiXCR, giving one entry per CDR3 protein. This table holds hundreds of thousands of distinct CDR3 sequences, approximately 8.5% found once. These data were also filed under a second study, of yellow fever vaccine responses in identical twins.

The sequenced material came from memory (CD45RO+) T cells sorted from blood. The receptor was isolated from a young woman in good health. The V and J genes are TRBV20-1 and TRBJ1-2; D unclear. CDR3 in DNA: TGCAGTGCTAGAGATCCCGATACCTCATATGGCTACACCTTC. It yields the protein CSARDPDTSYGYTF.